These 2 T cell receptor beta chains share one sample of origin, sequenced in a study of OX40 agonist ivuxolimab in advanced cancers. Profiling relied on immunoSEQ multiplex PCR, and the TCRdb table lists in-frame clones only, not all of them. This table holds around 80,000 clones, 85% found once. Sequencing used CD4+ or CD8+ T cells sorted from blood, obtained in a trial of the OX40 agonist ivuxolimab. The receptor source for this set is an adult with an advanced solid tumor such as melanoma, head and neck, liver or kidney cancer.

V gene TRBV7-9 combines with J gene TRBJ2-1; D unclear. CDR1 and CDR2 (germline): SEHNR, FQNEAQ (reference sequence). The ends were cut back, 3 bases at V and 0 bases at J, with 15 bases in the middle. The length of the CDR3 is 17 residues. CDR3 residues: CASSFLRIQRSYNEQFF. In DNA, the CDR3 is TGTGCCAGCAGCTTTCTTAGGATCCAACGCTCCTACAATGAGCAGTTCTTC.

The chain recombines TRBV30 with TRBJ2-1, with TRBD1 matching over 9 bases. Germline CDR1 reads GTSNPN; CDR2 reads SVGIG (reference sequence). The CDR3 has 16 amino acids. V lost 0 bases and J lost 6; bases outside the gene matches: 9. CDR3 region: CAWSVPWGQGTNEQFF. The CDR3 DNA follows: TGTGCCTGGAGTGTACCCTGGGGACAGGGCACCAATGAGCAGTTCTTC. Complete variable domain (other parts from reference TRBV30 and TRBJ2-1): SQTIHQWPATLVQPVGSPLSLECTVEGTSNPNLYWYRQAAGRGLQLLFYSVGIGQISSEVPQNLSASRPQDRQFILSSKKLLLSDSGFYLCAWSVPWGQGTNEQFFGPGTRLTVL.